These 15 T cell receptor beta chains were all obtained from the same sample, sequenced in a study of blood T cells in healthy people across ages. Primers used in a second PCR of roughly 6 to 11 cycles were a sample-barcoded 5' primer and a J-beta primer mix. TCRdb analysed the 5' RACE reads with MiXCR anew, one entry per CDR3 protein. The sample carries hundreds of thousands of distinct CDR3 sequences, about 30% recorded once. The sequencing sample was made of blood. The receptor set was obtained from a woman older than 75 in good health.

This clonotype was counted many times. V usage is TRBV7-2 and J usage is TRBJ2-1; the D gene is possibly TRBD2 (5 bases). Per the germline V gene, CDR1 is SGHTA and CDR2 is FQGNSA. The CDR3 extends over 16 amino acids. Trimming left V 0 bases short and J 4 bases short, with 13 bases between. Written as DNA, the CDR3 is TGTGCCAGCAGCTTAGCCCCTCAGCGGCTATACAATGAGCAGTTCTTC. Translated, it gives CASSLAPQRLYNEQFF.

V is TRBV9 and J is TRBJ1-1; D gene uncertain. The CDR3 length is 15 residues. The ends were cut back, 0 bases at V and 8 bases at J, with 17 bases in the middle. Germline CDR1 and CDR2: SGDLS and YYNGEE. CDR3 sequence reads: CASSVGGRTTGEAFF. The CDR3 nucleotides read TGTGCCAGCAGCGTAGGTGGCAGAACGACGGGGGAAGCTTTCTTT.

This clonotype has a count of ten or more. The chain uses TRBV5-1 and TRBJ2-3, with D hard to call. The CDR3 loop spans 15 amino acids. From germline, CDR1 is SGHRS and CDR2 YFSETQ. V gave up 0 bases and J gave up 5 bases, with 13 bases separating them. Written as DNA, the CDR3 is TGCGCCAGCAGCTTGGAGGGCGGCAAGAGAGATACGCAGTATTTT. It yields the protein CASSLEGGKRDTQYF.

The CDR3 spells CAWSVRGGVARGNIQYF. CDR3 nucleotides: TGTGCCTGGAGTGTAAGGGGAGGAGTAGCGCGGGGAAACATTCAGTACTTC. The chain carries TRBV30 and TRBJ2-4, with a tentative D call TRBD2 (6 bases). V lost 0 bases and J 6 bases, leaving 21 bases between the germline ends. The CDR3 is 17 amino acids. The germline gives CDR1 GTSNPN, CDR2 SVGIG (reference sequence).

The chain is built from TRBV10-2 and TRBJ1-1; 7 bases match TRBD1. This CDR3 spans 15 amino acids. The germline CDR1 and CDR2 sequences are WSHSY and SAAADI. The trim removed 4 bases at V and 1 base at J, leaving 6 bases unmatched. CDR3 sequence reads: CASSGWGQKNTEAFF. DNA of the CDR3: TGCGCCAGCAGTGGTTGGGGACAGAAGAACACTGAAGCTTTCTTT.

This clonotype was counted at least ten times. CDR3 sequence: CASSPDRGRFSGANVLTF. The CDR3 DNA reads as TGTGCCAGCAGCCCTGACAGGGGGCGTTTTTCTGGGGCCAACGTCCTGACTTTC. The genes are TRBV5-6 and TRBJ2-6; 10 nucleotides line up with TRBD1. Per the germline V gene, CDR1 is SGHDT and CDR2 is YYEEEE. The CDR3 is made up of 18 amino acids. After removal of 4 bases from V and 1 base from J, the junction contained 8 bases not matched to a gene. The full variable domain, in which reference TRBV5-6 and TRBJ2-6 provide the parts outside the CDR3, is DAGVTQSPTHLIKTRGQQVTLRCSPKSGHDTVSWYQQALGQGPQFIFQYYEEEERQRGNFPDRFSGHQFPNYSSELNVNALLLGDSALYLCASSPDRGRFSGANVLTFGAGSRLTVL.

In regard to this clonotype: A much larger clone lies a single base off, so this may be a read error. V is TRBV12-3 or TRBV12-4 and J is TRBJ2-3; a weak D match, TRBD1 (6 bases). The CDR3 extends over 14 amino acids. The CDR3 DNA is TGTGCCAGCAGTTTACAGGGGCAGGGAGATGCGCAGTATTTT. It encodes CASSLQGQGDAQYF.

The CDR3 reads CASSVTGEGNTEAFF. CDR3 nucleotides: TGTGCCAGCAGCGTTACCGGCGAGGGGAACACTGAAGCTTTCTTT. The chain carries TRBV9 and TRBJ1-1, with unresolved D. CDR3 length: 15 residues. Between the trimmed V and J ends, which lost 2 bases and 1 base, there was a span of 12 bases. Germline CDR1 reads SGDLS; CDR2 reads YYNGEE.

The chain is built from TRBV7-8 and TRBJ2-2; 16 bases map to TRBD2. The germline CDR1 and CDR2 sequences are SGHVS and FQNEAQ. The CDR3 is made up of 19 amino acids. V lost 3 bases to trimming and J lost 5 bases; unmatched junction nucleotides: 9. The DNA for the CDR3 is TGTGCCAGCAGCTTCACCCTTGGGACTAGCGGGGGGGGTACCGGGGAGCTGTTTTTT. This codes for CASSFTLGTSGGGTGELFF.

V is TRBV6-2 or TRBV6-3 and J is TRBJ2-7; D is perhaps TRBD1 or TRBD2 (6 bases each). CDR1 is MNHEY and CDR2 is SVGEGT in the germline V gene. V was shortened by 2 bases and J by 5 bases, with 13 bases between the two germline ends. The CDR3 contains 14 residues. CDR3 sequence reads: CASSYGGLANEQYF. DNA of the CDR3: TGTGCCAGCAGTTACGGGGGGCTGGCGAACGAGCAGTACTTC.

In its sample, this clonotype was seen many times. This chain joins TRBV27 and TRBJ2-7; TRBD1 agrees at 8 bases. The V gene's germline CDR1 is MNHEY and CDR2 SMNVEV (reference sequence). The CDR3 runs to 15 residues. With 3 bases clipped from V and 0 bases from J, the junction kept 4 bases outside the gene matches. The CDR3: CASSLGQAGSYEQYF. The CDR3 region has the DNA TGTGCCAGCAGTTTGGGACAGGCGGGCTCCTACGAGCAGTACTTC.

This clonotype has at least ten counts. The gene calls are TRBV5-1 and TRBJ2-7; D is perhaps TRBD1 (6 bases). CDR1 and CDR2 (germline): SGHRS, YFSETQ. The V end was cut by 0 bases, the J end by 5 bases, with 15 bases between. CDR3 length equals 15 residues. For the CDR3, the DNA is TGCGCCAGCAGCTTGGGGGGTACAGGGAATCACGAGCAGTACTTC. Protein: CASSLGGTGNHEQYF. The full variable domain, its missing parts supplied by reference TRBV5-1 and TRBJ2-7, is KAGVTQTPRYLIKTRGQQVTLSCSPISGHRSVSWYQQTPGQGLQFLFEYFSETQRNKGNFPGRFSGRQFSNSRSEMNVSTLELGDSALYLCASSLGGTGNHEQYFGPGTRLTVT.

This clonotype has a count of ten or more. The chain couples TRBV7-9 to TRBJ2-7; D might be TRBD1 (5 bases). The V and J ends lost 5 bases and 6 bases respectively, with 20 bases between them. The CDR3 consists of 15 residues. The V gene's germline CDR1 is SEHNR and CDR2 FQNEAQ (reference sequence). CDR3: CASSQGQGHAGEQYF. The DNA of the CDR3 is TGTGCCAGCAGCCAAGGCCAAGGACATGCCGGCGAGCAGTACTTC.

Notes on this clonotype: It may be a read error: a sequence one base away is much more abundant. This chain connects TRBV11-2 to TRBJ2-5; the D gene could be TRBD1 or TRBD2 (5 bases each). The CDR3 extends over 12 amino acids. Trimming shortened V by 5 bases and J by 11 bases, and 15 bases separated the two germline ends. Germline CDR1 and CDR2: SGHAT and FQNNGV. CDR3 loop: CASSTGRLRQYF. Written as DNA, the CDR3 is TGTGCCAGCAGCACGGGACGCCTTCGGCAGTACTTC.

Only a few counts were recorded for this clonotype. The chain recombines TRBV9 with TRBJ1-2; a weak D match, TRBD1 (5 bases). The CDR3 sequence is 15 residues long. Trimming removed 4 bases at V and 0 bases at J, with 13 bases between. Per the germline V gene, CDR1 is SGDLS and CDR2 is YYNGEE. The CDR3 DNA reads TGTGCCAGCAGCCCGGACACTCTCGCTAACTATGGCTACACCTTC. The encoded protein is CASSPDTLANYGYTF.